Listed here is a single TCR beta chain. What it binds is unknown. This CDR3 region has 13 residues. V shed 6 bases and J 2 bases; nucleotides not matched to a gene: 3. CDR1 MRHNA and CDR2 SNTAGT come from the germline V gene. The record originates from a study of T cell responses to AZD1222 COVID-19 vaccine. Overall study: Second doses that came at about 4 or about 12 weeks were put together. Study-level findings and limits: Only 5 to 7 AZD1222 recipients were seropositive at baseline. Receipt of two AZD1222 doses was followed by a rise in Spike-specific TCR breadth and depth.

The method was immunoSEQ multiplex PCR; TCRdb's version includes in-frame clones alone and lacks a portion of them. This sample yields roughly 130,000 clones, of which 87% are seen a single time; roughly 1.5% belongs to the top ten. Sequenced material: peripheral blood, taken on day 0 of AZD1222 vaccination. This receptor was obtained from an adult in good health. V gene TRBV6-4 combines with J gene TRBJ1-1; TRBD1 matches 7 bases. The CDR3 spells CASRRTGNTEAFF. Written as DNA, the CDR3 is TGTGCCAGCAGAAGGACAGGAAACACTGAAGCTTTCTTT.